The present T cell receptor beta chain was sequenced within a study of blood T cell repertoires in COVID-19. Overall study context: From the United States, Italy and Spain came samples of acute and convalescent COVID-19. T cells, B-cell-depleted T cells, or PBMCs supplied cDNA or gDNA.

In the original processing: Amplification of reference gene primers provided the estimated nucleated cell counts. Sequenced by immunoSEQ multiplex PCR; TCRdb stores in-frame clones only, minus some. V and J calls and clone size are as listed in that table; D and trimming were resolved from the DNA. Of roughly 200,000 clones listed, 86% are singletons. The V gene lost 4 bases and the J gene lost 0 bases, with 9 bases spanning the gap. The CDR3 is 14 amino acids. The germline V gene encodes CDR1 SGHNT and CDR2 YYREEE (reference sequence). This sequence joins TRBV5-4 and TRBJ2-3; tentatively, D is TRBD2 (6 bases). This clonotype originated in a woman in her thirties with active or convalescent COVID-19. The specimen sequenced was peripheral blood. CDR3 protein: CASSTSGSTDTQYF. The CDR3 nucleotides are TGTGCCAGCAGCACCAGCGGGAGCACAGATACGCAGTATTTT.